This TCR beta chain was profiled in a study of patients and donors after allogeneic stem cell transplantation. TCRdb used MiXCR to reprocess the RT-PCR reads, holding one entry per CDR3 protein. The data contain 160,000 or so distinct CDR3 sequences, 24% of them singletons. This clonotype was picked up many times. The V and J ends lost 0 bases and 7 bases respectively, with 7 bases between them. This CDR3 spans 12 amino acids. Germline CDR1 reads SQVTM; CDR2 reads ANQGSEA. This receptor was taken from a human donor who was either an allogeneic HSCT recipient or a stem cell or donor lymphocyte infusion donor (not recorded which). It is not recorded whose cells these are; they may come from a transplant donor. The J gene is TRBJ1-5, the V gene TRBV29-1; no clear D. The source material was blood, either unsorted or a sorted T cell fraction (not recorded which). The CDR3 bases are TGCAGCGTTGAAGATAACGGCCAGCCCCAGCATTTT. Translated, it gives CSVEDNGQPQHF. The variable domain in full, with the rest retrieved from reference TRBV29-1 and TRBJ1-5, is SAVISQKPSRDICQRGTSLTIQCQVDSQVTMMFWYRQQPGQSLTLIATANQGSEATYESGFVIDKFPISRPNLTFSTLTVSNMSPEDSSIYLCSVEDNGQPQHFGDGTRLSIL.